What follows is one T cell receptor beta chain and its context. The antigen is undetermined. The data were produced by immunoSEQ multiplex PCR, yet TCRdb's version contains in-frame clones alone and is incomplete. The sample carries some 90,000 clones, over 75% recorded once. Time point meaning: baseline, week 1 (first vaccination visit). The treatment was: pre-vaccination baseline after standard-of-care therapy. The donors' diagnosis was new WHO grade 3 or 4 astrocytoma that was IDH1-mutant and ATRX-lost. This CDR3 is built from 15 residues. Trimming cost V 2 bases and J 4 bases, with 15 bases left between them. Germline values: CDR1 MNHEY, CDR2 SVGAGI. The sample is drawn from a study of a mutant IDH1 vaccine in newly diagnosed glioma. Findings of the study overall: The occurrence of vaccine-induced immune responses was seen in around 93% of patients.

The TCR comes from a man between 35 and 55 years old with glioma. Some clones in this sample may be carry-over from other donors' samples. Sample: PBMCs, taken from a glioma patient treated with radiotherapy, temozolomide or both. The chain recombines TRBV6-5 with TRBJ2-7; TRBD1 is a possible D gene (5 bases). As DNA, the CDR3 is TGTGCCAGCAGTTACCTGGACAAGATACCTTACGAGCAGTACTTC. Its translation: CASSYLDKIPYEQYF.